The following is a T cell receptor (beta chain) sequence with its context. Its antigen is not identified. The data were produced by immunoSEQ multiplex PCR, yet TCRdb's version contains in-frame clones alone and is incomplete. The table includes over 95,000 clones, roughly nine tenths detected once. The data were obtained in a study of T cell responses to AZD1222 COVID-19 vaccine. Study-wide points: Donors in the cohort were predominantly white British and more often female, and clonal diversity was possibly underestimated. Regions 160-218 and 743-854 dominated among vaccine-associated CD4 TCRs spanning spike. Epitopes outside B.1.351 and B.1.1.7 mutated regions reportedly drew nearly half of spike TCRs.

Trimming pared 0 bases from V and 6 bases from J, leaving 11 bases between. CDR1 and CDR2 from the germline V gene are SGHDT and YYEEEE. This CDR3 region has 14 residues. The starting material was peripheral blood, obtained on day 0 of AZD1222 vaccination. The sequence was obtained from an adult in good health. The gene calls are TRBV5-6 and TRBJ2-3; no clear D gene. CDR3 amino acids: CASSLVQPGDTQYF. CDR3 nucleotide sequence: TGTGCCAGCAGCTTGGTACAGCCCGGCGATACGCAGTATTTT.